This T cell receptor beta chain was identified in a study of T cell repertoires in cytomegalovirus infection. Study-wide background: Based on public TCR beta signatures, there were indications of CMV infection and of a matching HLA type.

Remarks on this clonotype: Just one base apart from a much larger clone, this may be a read error.

Germline values: CDR1 LNHDA, CDR2 SQIVND (reference sequence). This CDR3 contains 16 residues. V was shortened by 10 bases and J by 1 base, with 19 bases between the two germline ends. TCRdb independently ran MiXCR on the reads; one entry per CDR3 protein. This table holds some 150,000 distinct CDR3 sequences, about a quarter found once. The TCR comes from a human donor in good health (CMV status not recorded). Some clones in this sample may be carry-over from other donors' samples. This sequence joins TRBV19 and TRBJ2-2, with D tentatively TRBD1 (6 bases). Sequencing was done on a sample of PBMCs. Here the CDR3 reads CATNGRTAMNTGELFF. The CDR3 bases are TGTGCCACGAACGGCCGGACAGCTATGAACACCGGGGAGCTGTTTTTT.